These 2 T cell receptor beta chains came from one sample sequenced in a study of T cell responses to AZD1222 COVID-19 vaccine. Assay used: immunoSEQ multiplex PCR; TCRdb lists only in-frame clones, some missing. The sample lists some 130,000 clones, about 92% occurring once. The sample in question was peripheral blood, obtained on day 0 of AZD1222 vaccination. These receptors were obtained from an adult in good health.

CDR3 coding DNA: TGCGCCAGCAGCCCGGTCCCAGGGAGAGAGCAGTACTTC. As protein: CASSPVPGREQYF. This chain joins TRBV4-3 and TRBJ2-7, with D perhaps given as TRBD1 or TRBD2 (5 bases each). The CDR3 is 13 amino acids. V lost 4 bases and J 7 bases, leaving 14 bases between the germline ends. Germline V CDR1 and CDR2: LGHNA, YSLEER.

The CDR3 DNA reads TGTGCCAGCAGTCTCGAGGTGGGGGGCTACACCTTC. It translates to CASSLEVGGYTF. The chain recombines TRBV12-3 or TRBV12-4 with TRBJ1-2, with D unclear. This CDR3 is 12 amino acids long. The germline V and J ends were trimmed by 5 bases and 8 bases, with 12 bases remaining between them.